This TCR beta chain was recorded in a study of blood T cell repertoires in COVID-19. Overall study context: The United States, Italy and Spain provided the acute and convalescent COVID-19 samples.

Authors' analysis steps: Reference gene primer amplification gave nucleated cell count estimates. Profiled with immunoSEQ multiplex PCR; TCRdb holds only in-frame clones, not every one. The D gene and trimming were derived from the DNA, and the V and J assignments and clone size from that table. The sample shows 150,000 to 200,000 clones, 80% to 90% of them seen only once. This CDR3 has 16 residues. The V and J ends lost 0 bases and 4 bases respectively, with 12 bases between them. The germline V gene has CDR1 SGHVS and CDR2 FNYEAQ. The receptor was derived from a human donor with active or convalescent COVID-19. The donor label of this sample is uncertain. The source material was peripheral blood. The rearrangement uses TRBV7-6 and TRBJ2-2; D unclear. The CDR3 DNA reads TGTGCCAGCAGCTTAGCCGGCCGGAGTCCCACCGGGGAGCTGTTTTTT. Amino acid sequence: CASSLAGRSPTGELFF.